This passage covers 3 T cell receptor beta chains from one sample sequenced in a study of blood T cell repertoires in COVID-19. The data were produced by immunoSEQ multiplex PCR, yet TCRdb's version contains in-frame clones alone and is incomplete. The sample records about 73,000 clones, approximately 92% being singletons. Specimen: peripheral blood. Receptors originate from a man older than 75 with acute or convalescent COVID-19.

The chain recombines TRBV11-3 with TRBJ1-2; 8 nucleotides line up with TRBD1. CDR3 size: 13 residues. Germline-derived CDR1 and CDR2 are SGHNT and YENEEA. J was trimmed by 6 bases and V by 4 bases; bases with no gene match: 4. The CDR3 region is CASSSTGDDGYTF. The DNA for the CDR3 is TGTGCCAGCAGCTCGACAGGGGACGATGGCTACACCTTC.

This clone was found once. The V call is TRBV29-1, the J call TRBJ2-3, with 8 bases matching TRBD2. The CDR3 totals 14 residues. The V and J ends lost 4 bases and 4 bases, in that order; junction bases with no gene match: 7. Germline CDR1 and CDR2: SQVTM and ANQGSEA. In DNA, the CDR3 is TGCAGCGTTGTGGCGGGGGGCCTAGCAGATACGCAGTATTTT. This encodes CSVVAGGLADTQYF.

The rearrangement joins TRBV5-8 to TRBJ1-5; D remains ambiguous. Germline-derived CDR1 and CDR2 are SGHTS and YDEGEE. The CDR3 is 15 amino acids. Between the trimmed V and J ends, which lost 2 bases and 1 base, there was a span of 10 bases. CDR3 in amino acids: CASSLGGQSNQPQHF. For the CDR3, the DNA is TGTGCCAGCAGCTTAGGAGGGCAGAGCAATCAGCCCCAGCATTTT.